This T cell receptor beta chain originates from a study of T cells in localized non-small cell lung cancer. Findings and caveats of the study: A raised T cell density in blood coincided with lengthier overall survival. The appearance of a median roughly 53 of the top 100 tumor clones was seen in adjacent lung. Heterogeneity stays possible, as sequencing covered only one tumor region. Adjacent uninvolved lung tissue had the highest T cell clonality, exceeding tumor.

Using immunoSEQ multiplex PCR, the repertoire was profiled, and TCRdb retains in-frame clones only, with some absent. This sample has 1,200 to 1,500 clones, with about 20% found just once. The CDR3 has 15 amino acids. The germline CDR1 and CDR2 sequences are SGDLS and YYNGEE. The germline V and J ends were trimmed by 9 bases and 3 bases, with 16 bases remaining between them. Turning to this clone: Antigen: not known.

This chain links TRBV9 with TRBJ2-6, with D uncertain. The sequence was collected from a woman aged 40-69 years with stage I lung adenocarcinoma. The material was normal lung tissue next to the tumor, obtained before any cancer treatment. The CDR3 region is CAIHRGGYGANVLTF. The DNA of the CDR3 is TGTGCCATCCACCGCGGTGGGTATGGGGCCAACGTCCTGACTTTC.